This is a list of T cell receptor beta chains from one sample in a study of relationships among human T cell subsets. TCRdb used MiXCR to reprocess the multiplex PCR reads, holding one entry per CDR3 protein. Of about 8,900 distinct CDR3 sequences listed, around 57% are singletons. Sequencing input: memory T cells sorted from blood. Receptors were obtained from a man aged 40-49 years in good health. The CDR3 runs from the conserved cysteine through the conserved F or W. D genes are given only for firm matches. Size tells how often a clone was seen (once, few, many) or the class of an expanded clone, and some rows leave it out.

d_call	v_call	clone_size	j_call	cdr3_nt	cdr3_aa
-	TRBV27	-	TRBJ2-1	TGTGCCACCCTCCTTAGGGGGGTGGGGGAAAATGAGCAGTTCTTC	CATLLRGVGENEQFF
-	TRBV29-1	few	TRBJ1-2	TGCAGCGCTGGGCATAATTATGGCTACACCTTC	CSAGHNYGYTF
-	TRBV11-2	few	TRBJ2-7	TGTGCCAGCAGCCCGACATGGGACGAGCAGTACTTC	CASSPTWDEQYF
TRBD2	TRBV19	-	TRBJ2-6	TGTGCCAGTAAACCGGAGGGCGGGAGTTACGCTGGGGCCAACGTCCTGACTTTC	CASKPEGGSYAGANVLTF
TRBD2	TRBV20-1	once	TRBJ2-7	TGCAGCGCATTGCCGGGACTAGTGATTCCGCCCTCCTACGAGCAGTACTTC	CSALPGLVIPPSYEQYF
-	TRBV12-3/TRBV12-4	-	TRBJ2-3	TGTGCCAGCAGTTTCGACAGCGATACGCAGTATTTT	CASSFDSDTQYF
TRBD1	TRBV11-2	-	TRBJ1-1	TGTGCCAGCAGCTTAGGGGCGGGACAGGGACGTCGCACTGAAGCTTTCTTT	CASSLGAGQGRRTEAFF
TRBD1	TRBV20-1	-	TRBJ2-6	TGCAGTGCTGGACAGGGTTACGGGGCCAACGTCCTGACTTTC	CSAGQGYGANVLTF
TRBD2	TRBV19	-	TRBJ2-7	TGTGCCAGTAGTAGGACTAGCGAGAGTTACGAGCAGTACTTC	CASSRTSESYEQYF
TRBD1	TRBV19	once	TRBJ1-5	TGTGCCAGTAGTAATAGACAGGGGGCTCGAAGCAATCAGCCCCAGCATTTT	CASSNRQGARSNQPQHF
-	TRBV28	once	TRBJ2-5	TGTGCCACCCGGGACCCGTGCCAAGAGACCCAGTACTTC	CATRDPCQETQYF
-	TRBV10-3	few	TRBJ1-1	TGTGCCATCAGTGACAGGACCACGACGGGTGAAGCTTTCTTT	CAISDRTTTGEAFF
-	TRBV14	-	TRBJ2-3	TGTGCCAGCAGCCAAGGCCCAATTGCTACGCAGTATTTT	CASSQGPIATQYF
TRBD1	TRBV11-2	large	TRBJ2-7	TGTGCCAGCAGCTACGGACAGGGGGAAAGGGGCGAGCAGTACTTC	CASSYGQGERGEQYF
-	TRBV11-2	-	TRBJ2-3	TGTGCCAGCAGCTTAGTTATCGGTCCTAGCACAGATACGCAGTATTTT	CASSLVIGPSTDTQYF
-	TRBV12-3/TRBV12-4	few	TRBJ1-6	TGTGCCAGCAGTCCCCGTACGGGATATAATTCACCCCTCCACTTT	CASSPRTGYNSPLHF
-	TRBV7-6	-	TRBJ2-1	TGTGCCAGCAGCTTAACGGGGTTCGGAAACAATGAGCAGTTCTTC	CASSLTGFGNNEQFF
-	TRBV6-1	few	TRBJ1-1	TGTGCCAGCACTGGACAGCCTAACACTGAAGCTTTCTTT	CASTGQPNTEAFF
-	TRBV28	-	TRBJ2-1	TGTGCCAGCAGTTTAGGCGGCACGGCGAATGAGCAGTTCTTC	CASSLGGTANEQFF
-	TRBV28	-	TRBJ2-1	TGTGCCAGCAGCGCCCAGGTCGATGAGCAGTTCTTC	CASSAQVDEQFF
-	TRBV2	-	TRBJ2-2	TGTGCCAGCAGTGAAACAAACTCGAACACCGGGGAGCTGTTTTTT	CASSETNSNTGELFF
TRBD1	TRBV20-1	-	TRBJ2-1	TGCAGTGCTTGCCGGGACAGGGCGGATGAGCAGTTCTTC	CSACRDRADEQFF
TRBD1	TRBV20-1	few	TRBJ2-7	TGCAGTGCTAGAGATCAGACAGGGGGGAACTACGAGCAGTACTTC	CSARDQTGGNYEQYF
TRBD1	TRBV7-9	-	TRBJ2-7	TGTGCCAGCAGCGCCCGCAGGACGGGACAGCGTACCTACGAGCAGTACTTC	CASSARRTGQRTYEQYF
-	TRBV28	-	TRBJ1-2	TGTGCCAGCAGTCCATGGGGGCAGGCTAGGGTCGGAGGCTACACCTTC	CASSPWGQARVGGYTF
TRBD1	TRBV6-6	few	TRBJ2-1	TGTGCCAGCAGTTACTCCTACCGGGACAGGAGGTACAATGAGCAGTTCTTC	CASSYSYRDRRYNEQFF
-	TRBV29-1	-	TRBJ2-3	TGCAGCGTAACATATACCAGCACAGATACGCAGTATTTT	CSVTYTSTDTQYF
-	TRBV6-1	few	TRBJ2-7	TGTGCCAGCAGTGATGGGACCTCCTACGAGCAGTACTTC	CASSDGTSYEQYF
-	TRBV19	-	TRBJ1-6	TGTGCCAGTAGCAGCGGTGGTCTGGATAATTCACCCCTCCACTTT	CASSSGGLDNSPLHF
TRBD1	TRBV14	few	TRBJ2-3	TGTGCCAGCAGCCAGGCCCCAGACAGGGGTACAGATACGCAGTATTTT	CASSQAPDRGTDTQYF
TRBD1	TRBV13	-	TRBJ1-1	TGTGCCAGCAGCCAGGACAGGATACCTGAAGCTTTCTTT	CASSQDRIPEAFF
-	TRBV30	-	TRBJ2-5	TGTGCCTGGAGTGGCGACTCTGGAGGACAAGAGACCCAGTACTTC	CAWSGDSGGQETQYF
-	TRBV7-9	few	TRBJ1-5	TGTGCCAGCAGCTTGCCAGGGCAGGGGCAGCCCCAGCATTTT	CASSLPGQGQPQHF
-	TRBV12-3/TRBV12-4	-	TRBJ1-5	TGTGCCAGCAGTTCCAGGACGGTCAATCAGCCCCAGCATTTT	CASSSRTVNQPQHF
TRBD1	TRBV28	-	TRBJ1-3	TGTGCCAGCAGGTCGGGACAGGTTTCCTCTGGAAACACCATATATTTT	CASRSGQVSSGNTIYF
TRBD2	TRBV4-2	-	TRBJ2-1	TGTGCCAGCAGCCAAGTTAAAAGCGCGGGAGCCGCCAATGAGCAGTTCTTC	CASSQVKSAGAANEQFF
-	TRBV4-1	-	TRBJ1-5	TGCGCCAGCAGCGTGGACGGATATAGCAATCAGCCCCAGCATTTT	CASSVDGYSNQPQHF
-	TRBV10-1	-	TRBJ2-1	TGCGCCAGCAGTGAGTGGAGGGGGCCAGGCAATGAGCAGTTCTTC	CASSEWRGPGNEQFF
TRBD1	TRBV29-1	-	TRBJ2-7	TGCAGCGTGGGGACAGAAAGCTACGAGCAGTACTTC	CSVGTESYEQYF
TRBD2	TRBV28	-	TRBJ2-3	TGTGCCAGCGTGAGCGGGAGGGAAGATACGCAGTATTTT	CASVSGREDTQYF
-	TRBV12-3/TRBV12-4	-	TRBJ2-1	TGTGCCAGCATCTCGGCAGGGAGCTCCTACAATGAGCAGTTCTTC	CASISAGSSYNEQFF
-	TRBV20-1	-	TRBJ1-6	TGCAGTGCTAGAGCAATCCAGGGCAATTCACCCCTCCACTTT	CSARAIQGNSPLHF
-	TRBV30	-	TRBJ2-7	TGTGCCTGGAGTGTATGGACGGGAGAGCAGTACTTC	CAWSVWTGEQYF
-	TRBV29-1	-	TRBJ1-3	TGCAGCGTTGAACTACAGAACTCTGGAAACACCATATATTTT	CSVELQNSGNTIYF
-	TRBV14	few	TRBJ2-3	TGTGCCAGCAGCCAGACGCCCGGGACTCCGCGTCCCACAGATACGCAGTATTTT	CASSQTPGTPRPTDTQYF
TRBD2	TRBV5-1	-	TRBJ2-3	TGCGCCAGCAGCTTGAATAGCGGGAGCACAGATACGCAGTATTTT	CASSLNSGSTDTQYF
-	TRBV5-1	-	TRBJ1-1	TGCGCCAGCAGCTTGGACACTGAAGCTTTCTTT	CASSLDTEAFF
TRBD1	TRBV7-9	-	TRBJ1-1	TGTGCCAGCAGCTTAGCACCAGGGACAGGGGGCACTGAAGCTTTCTTT	CASSLAPGTGGTEAFF
TRBD1	TRBV10-3	-	TRBJ1-6	TGTGCCATCAGTGAGTCGACAGGGGATAATTCACCCCTCCACTTT	CAISESTGDNSPLHF
TRBD2	TRBV11-2	-	TRBJ2-1	TGTGCCAGCAGCTCCCTTCGGACTAGCGGGAAGAGCTCCTACAATGAGCAGTTCTTC	CASSSLRTSGKSSYNEQFF
-	TRBV6-1	few	TRBJ2-7	TGTGCCAGCGCTCCGGGACCTTCAGTCTCCTACGAGCAGTACTTC	CASAPGPSVSYEQYF
TRBD2	TRBV11-2	-	TRBJ2-2	TGTGCCAGCAGTCGGACTAGCGGGGGCCTCCGAGTCACCGGGGAGCTGTTTTTT	CASSRTSGGLRVTGELFF